The clone carrying this TCR beta chain was detected a few times. No antigen is known for it. This specimen belongs to a study of vaccination and CD4 T cells after COVID-19. Study context: Overlapping spike peptides from SARS-CoV-2, HCoV-NL63, HCoV-OC43 and HCoV-229E served to stimulate the cells. Every culture used as a control got a CEFX pool, an HIV-1 Nef pool, or no peptide.

General study points: Spike mono-reactivity was found in 304 of the 307 vaccine-specific clones identified in convalescent patients.

Sequencing of cultured CD4+ T cell DNA used the Oncomine TCR Beta short-read assay. Using its own MiXCR run on the PCR reads, TCRdb lists one record per CDR3 protein. The table shows over 12,000 distinct CDR3 sequences, with about 46% occurring only once. Noted treatment: approximately nine-day PBMC culture with coronavirus spike peptide pools or control peptides (ViraFEST assay). A half-volume replacement of the medium with fresh IL-2 medium was performed on days 3 and 7. V lost 1 base and J 2 bases, leaving 6 bases between the germline ends. The CDR3 length is 13 residues. Germline V gene sequence: CDR1 LNHNV, CDR2 YYDKDF (reference sequence).

Material: cultured CD4+ T cells from blood. The TCR originated in a human donor with COVID-19. This chain uses TRBV15 with TRBJ2-7, with no clear D. The CDR3 loop reads CATSRGPTYEQYF. For the CDR3, the DNA is TGTGCCACCAGCAGAGGCCCGACCTACGAGCAGTACTTC.